These 5 T cell receptor beta chains came from one sample sequenced in a study of cytomegalovirus exposure and HLA in healthy donors. In the PCR, 60 Vbeta and 13 Jbeta primers were used. Assay: immunoSEQ multiplex PCR; the TCRdb copy retains only in-frame clones and omits some. Here the sample spans over 150,000 clones, under 85% being singletons. The sequenced sample was PBMCs. Source of these receptors: a man aged 50 or older in good health and CMV-seronegative.

Points on this clone: An end of the junction does not agree with germline; a read error may underlie this. The sample contains more than one DNA sequence encoding this CDR3. CDR3 nucleotide sequence: TGCGCCAGCAGCCTCTACGCCGAGCAGTACTTC. Translating gives CASSLYAEQYF. The J gene is TRBJ2-7, the V gene TRBV7-9; unclear D gene. CDR1 SEHNR and CDR2 FQNEAQ come from the germline V gene (reference sequence). The CDR3 is 11 amino acids.

The chain uses TRBV6-6 and TRBJ1-6, with TRBD1 as a possible D gene (6 bases). V lost 0 bases and J 7 bases, leaving 10 bases between the germline ends. Germline V gene data show CDR1 as MNHNY and CDR2 as SVGAGI (reference sequence). The CDR3 sequence is 15 residues long. The CDR3 DNA sequence: TGTGCCAGCAGTTACTCCGGACAGCCCAATTCACCCCTCCACTTT. This codes for CASSYSGQPNSPLHF.

This clone was seen a few times. The rearrangement uses TRBV10-2 and TRBJ2-7, with 7 bases matching TRBD2. This CDR3 has 16 residues. V shed 1 base, J shed 0 bases, and the junction held 6 bases outside the gene matches. Germline lookup yields CDR1 WSHSY and CDR2 SAAADI. The CDR3 loop is CASSELEAGFSYEQYF. For the CDR3, the DNA is TGCGCCAGCAGTGAGTTAGAAGCGGGATTCTCCTACGAGCAGTACTTC.

The chain is built from TRBV7-2 and TRBJ1-1; 8 bases align to TRBD1. The CDR3 consists of 15 residues. Unmatched junction bases numbered 8, after V lost 5 bases and J lost 3 bases. CDR1 is SGHTA and CDR2 is FQGNSA in the germline V gene. CDR3 region: CASSQTGVGYTEAFF. The CDR3 DNA sequence: TGTGCCAGCAGCCAGACAGGGGTGGGATACACTGAAGCTTTCTTT.

The table lists this clone with a count of one. The V call is TRBV19, the J call TRBJ2-3; 14 nucleotides align to TRBD2. This CDR3 is 16 amino acids long. CDR1 is LNHDA, CDR2 SQIVND, per germline (reference sequence). J lost 5 bases, V lost 7 bases, and 8 bases had no gene match. In DNA form, the CDR3 reads TGTGCCAGTACGGAACTGGGACTAGCGGGAGTAGATACGCAGTATTTT. This encodes CASTELGLAGVDTQYF.